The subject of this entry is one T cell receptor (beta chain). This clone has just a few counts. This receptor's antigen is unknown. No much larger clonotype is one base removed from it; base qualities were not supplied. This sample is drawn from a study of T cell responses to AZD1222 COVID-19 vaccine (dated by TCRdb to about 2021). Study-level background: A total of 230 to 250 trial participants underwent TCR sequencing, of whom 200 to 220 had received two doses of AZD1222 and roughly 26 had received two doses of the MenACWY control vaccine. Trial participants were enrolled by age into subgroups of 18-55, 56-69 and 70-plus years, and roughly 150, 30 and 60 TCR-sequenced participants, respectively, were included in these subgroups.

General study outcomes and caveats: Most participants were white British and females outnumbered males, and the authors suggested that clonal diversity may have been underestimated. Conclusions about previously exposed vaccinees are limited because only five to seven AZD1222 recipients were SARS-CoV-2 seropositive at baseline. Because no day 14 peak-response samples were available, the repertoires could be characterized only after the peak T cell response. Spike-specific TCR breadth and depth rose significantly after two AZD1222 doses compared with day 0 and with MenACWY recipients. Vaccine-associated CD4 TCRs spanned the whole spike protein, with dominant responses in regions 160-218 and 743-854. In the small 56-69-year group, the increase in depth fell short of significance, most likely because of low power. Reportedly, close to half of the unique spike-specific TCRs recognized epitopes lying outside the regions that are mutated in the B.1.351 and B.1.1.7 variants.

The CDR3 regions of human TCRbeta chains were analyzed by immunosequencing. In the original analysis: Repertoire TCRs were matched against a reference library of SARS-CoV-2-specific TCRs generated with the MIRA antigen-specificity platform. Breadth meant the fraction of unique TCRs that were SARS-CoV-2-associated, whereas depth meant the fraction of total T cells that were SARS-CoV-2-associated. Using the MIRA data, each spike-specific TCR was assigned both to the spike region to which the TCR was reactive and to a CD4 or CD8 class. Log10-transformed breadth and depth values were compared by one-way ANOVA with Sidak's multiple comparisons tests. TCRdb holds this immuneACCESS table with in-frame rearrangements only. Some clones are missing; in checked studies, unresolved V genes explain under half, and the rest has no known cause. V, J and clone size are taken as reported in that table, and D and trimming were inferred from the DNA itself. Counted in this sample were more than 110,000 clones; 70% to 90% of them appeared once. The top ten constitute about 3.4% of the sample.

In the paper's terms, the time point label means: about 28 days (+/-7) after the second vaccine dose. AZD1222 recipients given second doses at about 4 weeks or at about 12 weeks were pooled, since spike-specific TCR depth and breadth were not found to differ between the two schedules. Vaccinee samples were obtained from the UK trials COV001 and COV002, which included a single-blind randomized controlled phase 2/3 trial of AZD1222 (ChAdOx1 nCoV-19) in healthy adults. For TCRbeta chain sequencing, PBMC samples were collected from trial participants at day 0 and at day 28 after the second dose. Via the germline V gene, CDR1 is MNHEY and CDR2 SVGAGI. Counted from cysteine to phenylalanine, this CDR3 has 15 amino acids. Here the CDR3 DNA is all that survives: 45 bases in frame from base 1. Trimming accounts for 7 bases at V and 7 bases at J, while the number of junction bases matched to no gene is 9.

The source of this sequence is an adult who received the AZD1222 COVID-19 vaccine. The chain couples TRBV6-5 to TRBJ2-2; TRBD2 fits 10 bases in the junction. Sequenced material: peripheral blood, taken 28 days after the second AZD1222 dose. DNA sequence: TGTGCCAGCATCTTCCTAGCGGGGGTTCGCGGGGAGCTGTTTTTT. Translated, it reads CASIFLAGVRGELFF.